The 21 T cell receptor beta chains reported below all come from one sample, sequenced in a study of T cell responses to AZD1222 COVID-19 vaccine. The data were produced by immunoSEQ multiplex PCR, yet TCRdb's version contains in-frame clones alone and is incomplete. The sample holds approximately 160,000 clones, roughly 92% seen once. The sample was peripheral blood, taken 28 days after the second AZD1222 dose. Every receptor here comes from an adult who received the AZD1222 COVID-19 vaccine.

V gene TRBV2 combines with J gene TRBJ1-2; perhaps TRBD1 as D (6 bases). Trimming removed 3 bases at V and 4 bases at J, with 12 bases between. This CDR3 has 14 amino acids. CDR1 and CDR2 (germline): SNHLY, FYNNEI. The CDR3 sequence is CASSDFGGSYGYTF. The CDR3 bases are TGTGCCAGCAGTGATTTCGGGGGCAGCTATGGCTACACCTTC.

Only one count was recorded for this clone. The chain joins TRBV18 to TRBJ2-2; a weak D match, TRBD2 (5 bases). The CDR3 covers 16 residues. Germline CDR1 KGHSH, CDR2 LQKENI. V lost 3 bases and J 3 bases, leaving 14 bases between the germline ends. The DNA for the CDR3 is TGTGCCAGCTCACCTGGACGGGGTAAAGACACCGGGGAGCTGTTTTTT. Translation gives CASSPGRGKDTGELFF. The variable domain in full, with the rest retrieved from reference TRBV18 and TRBJ2-2, is NAGVMQNPRHLVRRRGQEARLRCSPMKGHSHVYWYRQLPEEGLKFMVYLQKENIIDESGMPKERFSAEFPKEGPSILRIQQVVRGDSAAYFCASSPGRGKDTGELFFGEGSRLTVL.

This clone was observed a handful of times. The chain combines TRBV19 with TRBJ2-7; 7 bases agree with TRBD2. The trim removed 5 bases at V and 1 base at J, leaving 11 bases unmatched. This CDR3 is 16 amino acids long. The germline gives CDR1 LNHDA, CDR2 SQIVND (reference sequence). The chain's CDR3 is CASSFSSAGASYEQYF. In DNA form, the CDR3 reads TGTGCCAGTAGTTTCTCGTCCGCGGGAGCTTCCTACGAGCAGTACTTC.

The CDR3 bases are TGTGCCAGCAGCTTGAGAATGACGGCGGCATCAACTAATGAAAAACTGTTTTTT. Translating gives CASSLRMTAASTNEKLFF. The chain links TRBV5-5 to TRBJ1-4, with D hard to call. The CDR3 extends over 18 amino acids. Germline-derived CDR1 and CDR2 are SGHKS and YYEKEE (reference sequence). V was shortened by 1 base and J by 0 bases, with 16 bases between the two germline ends.

This clone was found once. This rearrangement joins TRBV2 to TRBJ1-2; 7 positions match TRBD1. The CDR3 runs to 13 residues. Trimming cost V 5 bases and J 6 bases; bases outside gene matches: 6. Germline CDR1 and CDR2: SNHLY and FYNNEI. The CDR3 here is CASSTQGTDGYTF. In nucleotides, the CDR3 is TGTGCCAGCAGTACTCAGGGGACAGATGGCTACACCTTC.

The rearrangement uses TRBV7-8 and TRBJ2-7; the match to TRBD2 covers 12 bases. Germline CDR1 SGHVS, CDR2 FQNEAQ. The CDR3 runs 14 residues. V shed 8 bases and J 4 bases; nucleotides not matched to a gene: 6. CDR3 coding DNA: TGTGCCAGCTGGCCGGGACTAGCGGGTTACGAGCAGTACTTC. Translating gives CASWPGLAGYEQYF.

This clone was picked up one time. The chain is built from TRBV5-6 and TRBJ2-5, with D maybe TRBD2 (6 bases). With 4 bases removed from V and 2 bases from J, the gap between germline ends came to 12 bases. The CDR3 is 14 residues long. CDR1 SGHDT and CDR2 YYEEEE come from the germline V gene. CDR3 region: CASSPRDLQETQYF. In nucleotides, the CDR3 is TGTGCCAGCAGCCCTCGGGACTTGCAAGAGACCCAGTACTTC.

The chain employs TRBV30 and TRBJ1-5, with D tentatively TRBD1 (5 bases). From germline, CDR1 is GTSNPN and CDR2 SVGIG (reference sequence). V lost 2 bases and J lost 5, with 13 bases in between. CDR3 length: 14 amino acids. CDR3 sequence reads: CAWSKRQPDQPQHF. The CDR3 DNA is TGTGCCTGGAGTAAGAGACAGCCTGATCAGCCCCAGCATTTT.

The chain couples TRBV10-3 to TRBJ2-1; perhaps TRBD2 as D (6 bases). Trimming shortened V by 8 bases and J by 5 bases, and 22 bases separated the two germline ends. CDR1 is ENHRY and CDR2 is SYGVKD in the germline V gene. The CDR3 runs to 16 residues. CDR3 bases: TGTGCCATCTCAAAGTTGGGGGAGGCCCCTAACAATGAGCAGTTCTTC. Its protein product is CAISKLGEAPNNEQFF.

This chain connects TRBV20-1 to TRBJ2-7; D remains ambiguous. With 3 bases removed from V and 0 bases from J, the gap between germline ends came to 12 bases. This CDR3 spans 14 amino acids. Germline V gene data show CDR1 as DFQATT and CDR2 as SNEGSKA (reference sequence). Here the CDR3 reads CSASSSSISYEQYF. The DNA of the CDR3 is TGCAGTGCTAGTAGCTCTTCTATCTCCTACGAGCAGTACTTC.

This chain uses TRBV23-1 with TRBJ1-1; TRBD1 might be the D (6 bases). TRBV23-1 is recorded as an ORF, its role being uncertain. The CDR3 loop spans 15 amino acids. The germline V and J ends were trimmed by 4 bases and 0 bases, with 12 bases remaining between them. CDR3 amino acids: CASSLHRAMNTEAFF. CDR3 bases: TGCGCCAGCAGTCTACACAGGGCGATGAACACTGAAGCTTTCTTT.

The chain couples TRBV5-6 to TRBJ2-1; possible D gene TRBD2, 5 bases. CDR3 length: 16 amino acids. The germline gives CDR1 SGHDT, CDR2 YYEEEE. V lost 4 bases and J 9 bases, leaving 23 bases between the germline ends. The CDR3 protein is CASSPFRGAARTEQFF. In DNA form, the CDR3 reads TGTGCCAGCAGCCCCTTTCGGGGAGCGGCACGTACTGAGCAGTTCTTC.

The genes are TRBV4-2 and TRBJ1-2, with D perhaps TRBD1 (5 bases). Germline lookup yields CDR1 LGHNA and CDR2 YNFKEQ. This CDR3 has 14 amino acids. V lost 1 base and J 2 bases, leaving 8 bases between the germline ends. The CDR3 DNA follows: TGTGCCAGCAGCCAAGTCCAGGGAAACTATGGCTACACCTTC. Protein product: CASSQVQGNYGYTF.

The chain couples TRBV3-1 (or the pseudogene TRBV3-2) to TRBJ2-1, with 12 bases matching TRBD2. V shed 3 bases, J shed 6 bases, and the junction held 3 bases outside the gene matches. This CDR3 comprises 15 residues. Germline-derived CDR1 and CDR2 are LGHDT and YNNKEL (reference sequence). The CDR3 DNA reads TGTGCCAGCAGCCAGGGACTAGCGGGTCTCAATGAGCAGTTCTTC. Its protein is CASSQGLAGLNEQFF.

This clone was counted once. The chain combines TRBV7-9 with TRBJ1-1, with 7 positions matching TRBD1. Germline CDR1 SEHNR, CDR2 FQNEAQ (reference sequence). Losses at the gene ends were 4 bases for V and 1 base for J; bases not matched to a gene: 6. CDR3 length equals 15 residues. Written as DNA, the CDR3 is TGTGCCAGCAGCTCCCGTGGACAGGCGAACACTGAAGCTTTCTTT. Amino acids: CASSSRGQANTEAFF.

The chain employs TRBV3-1 (or the pseudogene TRBV3-2) and TRBJ2-3; 7 bases are shared with TRBD2. The CDR3 has 18 amino acids. Germline values: CDR1 LGHDT, CDR2 YNNKEL (reference sequence). V was pared by 1 base and J by 3 bases, with 13 bases of the junction left unmatched. The CDR3 loop reads CASSQVLELAGGTDTQYF. As DNA, the CDR3 is TGTGCCAGCAGCCAAGTATTAGAGTTAGCGGGCGGAACAGATACGCAGTATTTT.

The chain's CDR3 is CAWSPQTGELFF. For the CDR3, the DNA is TGTGCCTGGTCCCCACAGACCGGGGAGCTGTTTTTT. The chain couples TRBV30 to TRBJ2-2, with unresolved D. Germline lookup yields CDR1 GTSNPN and CDR2 SVGIG (reference sequence). The V and J ends lost 5 bases and 5 bases respectively, with 9 bases between them. This CDR3 contains 12 residues.

CDR3 residues: CARPGGVNNEQFF. In nucleotides, the CDR3 is TGTGCCCGACCTGGGGGCGTGAACAATGAGCAGTTCTTC. This chain connects TRBV6-5 to TRBJ2-1; D possibly corresponds to TRBD1 (6 bases). Trimming took 11 bases from V and 5 from J, leaving 16 bases between them. Germline loops: CDR1 MNHEY, CDR2 SVGAGI. The CDR3 sequence is 13 residues long.

The V call is TRBV27, the J call TRBJ1-6, with 10 positions matching TRBD1. The germline V gene has CDR1 MNHEY and CDR2 SMNVEV (reference sequence). Trimming took 7 bases from V and 7 from J; bases not matched to a gene: 7. The CDR3 length is 15 residues. The CDR3 DNA reads TGTGCCAGCACTCCGACAGGGGGCAGGAATTCACCCCTCCACTTT. This sequence encodes CASTPTGGRNSPLHF.

J is TRBJ2-7 and V is TRBV6-2 or TRBV6-3, with 10 bases matching TRBD2. The trim removed 2 bases at V and 4 bases at J, leaving 8 bases unmatched. The V gene's germline CDR1 is MNHEY and CDR2 SVGEGT. CDR3 length equals 16 residues. The CDR3 DNA reads TGTGCCAGCAGTTACGGACAAGCGGGAGGGATTTACGAGCAGTACTTC. As protein: CASSYGQAGGIYEQYF.

The chain employs TRBV5-4 and TRBJ2-7; 7 nucleotides align to TRBD1. Looked up from germline, CDR1 is SGHNT and CDR2 is YYREEE (reference sequence). The CDR3 loop spans 14 amino acids. After removal of 4 bases from V and 2 bases from J, the junction contained 6 bases not matched to a gene. This CDR3 is CASSRDRKTYEQYF. The DNA of the CDR3 is TGTGCCAGCAGCCGGGACAGAAAAACCTACGAGCAGTACTTC.